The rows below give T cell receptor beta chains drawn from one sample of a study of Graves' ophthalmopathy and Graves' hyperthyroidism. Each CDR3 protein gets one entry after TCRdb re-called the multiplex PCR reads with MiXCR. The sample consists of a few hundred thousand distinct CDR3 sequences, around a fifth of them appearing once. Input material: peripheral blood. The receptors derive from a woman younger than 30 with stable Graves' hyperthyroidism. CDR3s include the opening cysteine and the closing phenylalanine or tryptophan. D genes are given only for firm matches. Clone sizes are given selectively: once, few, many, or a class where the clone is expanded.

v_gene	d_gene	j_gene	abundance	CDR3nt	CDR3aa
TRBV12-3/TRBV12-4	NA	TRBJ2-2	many	TGTGCCAGCAGTCCTGTACAGCAATCGAACACCGGGGAGCTGTTTTTT	CASSPVQQSNTGELFF
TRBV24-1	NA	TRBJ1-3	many	TGTGCCACCACTTCTGGGGAGAGCTCTGGAAACACCATATATTTT	CATTSGESSGNTIYF
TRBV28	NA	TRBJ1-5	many	TGTGCCAGCAGTTTTAAGGGGTGGGGGCAGCCCCGGCATTTT	CASSFKGWGQPRHF
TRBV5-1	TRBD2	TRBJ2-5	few	TGCGCCAGCAGCCAAAGACTAGCGGGACAGGAGACCCAGTACTTC	CASSQRLAGQETQYF
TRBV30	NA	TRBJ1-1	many	TGTGCCTGGAGTGGAACGGGCGCGGCTTTCTTT	CAWSGTGAAFF
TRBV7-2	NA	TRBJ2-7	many	TGTGCCAGCAGCGCCCGACTAGGGTACGAGCAGTACTTC	CASSARLGYEQYF
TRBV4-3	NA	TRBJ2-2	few	TGCGCCAGCAGCCGGGTGTCAGGGAACACCGGGGAGCTGTTTTTT	CASSRVSGNTGELFF
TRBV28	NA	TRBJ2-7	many	TGTGCCAGCAGGAGGGGAGTCCACGAGCAGTACTTC	CASRRGVHEQYF
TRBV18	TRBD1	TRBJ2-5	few	TGTGCCAGCTCACCCTACCAGGGGGTCGTAGAGACCCAGTACTTC	CASSPYQGVVETQYF
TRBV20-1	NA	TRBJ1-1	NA	TGCAGTGCAAAAAGTACAGGGACCACTGAAGCTTTCTTT	CSAKSTGTTEAFF
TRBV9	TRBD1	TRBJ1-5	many	TGTGCCAGCAGCGTAGGGGGACAGGTCAATCAGCCCCAGCATTTT	CASSVGGQVNQPQHF
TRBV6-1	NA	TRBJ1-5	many	TGTGCCACCAGGCTAGGGGGGAGAGGTCAGCCCCAGCATTTT	CATRLGGRGQPQHF
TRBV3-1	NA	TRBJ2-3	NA	TGTGCCAGCAGCCATGCTGATACGCAGTATTTT	CASSHADTQYF
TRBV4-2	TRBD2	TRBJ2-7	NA	TGTGCCAGCAGCCAAGAGGGGACGGGGTGGGGAGCGGGAGATTTCGCGCAGTACTTC	CASSQEGTGWGAGDFAQYF
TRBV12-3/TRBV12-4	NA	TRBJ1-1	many	TGTGCCAGCAGTTATCCGGGATGGGACACTGAAGCTTTCTTT	CASSYPGWDTEAFF
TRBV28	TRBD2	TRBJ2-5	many	TGTGCCAGCAGTTTTGGGGGAGGGTACCGAGAGACCCAGTACTTC	CASSFGGGYRETQYF
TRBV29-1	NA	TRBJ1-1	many	TGCAGCGTTGACGCGGGTGGCACTGAAGCTTTCTTT	CSVDAGGTEAFF
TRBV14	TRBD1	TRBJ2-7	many	TGTGCCAGCAGCCAAGGCCGGACCGGGACAGGGATCTACGAGCAGTACTTC	CASSQGRTGTGIYEQYF
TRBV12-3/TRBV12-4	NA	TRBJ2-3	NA	TGTGCCAGCAGCTTGTCTCTGTCCCAACTCACAGATACGCAGTATTTT	CASSLSLSQLTDTQYF
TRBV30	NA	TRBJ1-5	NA	TGTGCCTGGAGTGAAGGGGGACAACAGCCCCAGCATTTT	CAWSEGGQQPQHF
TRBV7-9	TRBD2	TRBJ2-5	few	TGTGCCAGCAGCCCCCGTAGCGGGGGGACAGAGACCCAGCACTTC	CASSPRSGGTETQHF
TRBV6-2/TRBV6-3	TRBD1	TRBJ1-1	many	TGTGCCAGCAGTTACGTGGGACAGGGAAGGGAATTGAACACTGAAGCTTTCTTT	CASSYVGQGRELNTEAFF
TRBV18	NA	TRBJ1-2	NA	TGTGCCAGCTCACCAATCCGGGGGGCGGAAGGCTACACCTTC	CASSPIRGAEGYTF
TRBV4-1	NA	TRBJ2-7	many	TGCGCCAGCAGCCAAGCGTACCCTCTTGGCTACGAGCAGTACTTC	CASSQAYPLGYEQYF
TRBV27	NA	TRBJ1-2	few	TGTGCCAGCAGCGAGAGACCGGGACGGACCTATGGCTACACCTTC	CASSERPGRTYGYTF
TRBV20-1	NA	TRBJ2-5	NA	TGCAGTGCTAGGGCAGGGACGTGGCAAGAGACCCAGTACTTC	CSARAGTWQETQYF
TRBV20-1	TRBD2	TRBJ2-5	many	TGCAGTGCTAGAGGCCAAAGGGGACTAGCGGGACCCCAAGAGACCCAGTACTTC	CSARGQRGLAGPQETQYF
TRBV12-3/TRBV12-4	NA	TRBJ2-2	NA	TGTGCCAGCACTCGATCACAAGCCGGGGAGCTGTTTTTT	CASTRSQAGELFF
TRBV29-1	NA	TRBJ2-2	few	TGCAGCGTTGGACATAACACCGGGGAGCTGTTTTTT	CSVGHNTGELFF
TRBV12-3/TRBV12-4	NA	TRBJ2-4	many	TGTGCCAGCAGTTTGGGGGACGGCAAAAACATTCAGTACTTC	CASSLGDGKNIQYF
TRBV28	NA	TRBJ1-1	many	TGTGCCAGCAGCCCAGACAGCTTCACTGAAGCTTTCTTT	CASSPDSFTEAFF
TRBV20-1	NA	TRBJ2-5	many	TGCAGTGCTAGTTTCCTAGCGCGAGAGACCCAGTACTTC	CSASFLARETQYF
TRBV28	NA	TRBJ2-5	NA	TGTGTCAGCCGAACAGGAGGGGAGACCCAGTACTTC	CVSRTGGETQYF
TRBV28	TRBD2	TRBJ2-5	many	TGTGCCAGCAGTTTCGAGACTAGCGGGCAAGAGACCCAGTACTTC	CASSFETSGQETQYF
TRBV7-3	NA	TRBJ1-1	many	TGTGCCAGTAGTTCGAACAGGGACACTGAAGCTTTCTTT	CASSSNRDTEAFF
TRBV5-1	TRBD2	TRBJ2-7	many	TGCGCCAGCAGCCCGGGAGTGGCTAGCGGAACCTACGAGCAGTACTTC	CASSPGVASGTYEQYF
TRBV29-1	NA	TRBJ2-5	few	TGCAGCGTTGCCCGGGCAGGGGACTTAGAGACCCAGTACTTC	CSVARAGDLETQYF
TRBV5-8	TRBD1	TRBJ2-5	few	TGTGCCAGCAGCTTAAGACAGGGGTCGGCCCAGTACTTC	CASSLRQGSAQYF
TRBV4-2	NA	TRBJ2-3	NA	TGTGCCAGCAGTCATACGACAGATACGCAGTATTTT	CASSHTTDTQYF
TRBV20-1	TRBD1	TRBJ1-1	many	TGCAGTGCTCCAGGAGACAGGGACACTGAAGCTTTCTTT	CSAPGDRDTEAFF
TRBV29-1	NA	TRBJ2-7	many	TGCAGCGCTGTCGCAGGGGCCGAGCAGTACTTC	CSAVAGAEQYF
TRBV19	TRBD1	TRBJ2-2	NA	TGTGCCAGTACCCGACCGGGACAGCGACCATTGAACACCGGGGAGCTGTTTTTT	CASTRPGQRPLNTGELFF
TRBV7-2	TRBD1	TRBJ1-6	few	TGTGCCAGCACCTGGGACAGCTCTCTTAATTCACCCCTCCACTTT	CASTWDSSLNSPLHF
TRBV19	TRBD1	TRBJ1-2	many	TGTGCCAGTAGTACAACAGGGGGGCCTGCTGGCTACACCTTC	CASSTTGGPAGYTF
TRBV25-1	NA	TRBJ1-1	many	TGTGCCAGCGGTAGGGATTGGGGAACTGAAGCTTTCTTT	CASGRDWGTEAFF
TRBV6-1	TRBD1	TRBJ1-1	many	TGTGCCAGCAGTGAACAGGGGGCCACTGAAGCTTTCTTT	CASSEQGATEAFF
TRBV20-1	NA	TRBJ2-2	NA	TGCAGTGCTAGCGGGGCGGGGCCGAACACCGGGGAGCTGTTTTTT	CSASGAGPNTGELFF
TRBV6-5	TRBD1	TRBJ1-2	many	TGTGCCAGCAGTTATGGGGACAGCCTCTATGGCTACACCTTC	CASSYGDSLYGYTF
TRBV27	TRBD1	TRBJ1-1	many	TGTGCCAGCAGCCCAGGGGGACAGCGAATGAACACTGAAGCTTTCTTT	CASSPGGQRMNTEAFF
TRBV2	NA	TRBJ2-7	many	TGTGCCAGCAGGGGGGACTTTAGGATAGGGGCTGCCTACGAGCAGTACTTC	CASRGDFRIGAAYEQYF
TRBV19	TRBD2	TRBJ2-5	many	TGTGCCAGTAGGACTAGCGGGAGTCAAGAGACCCAGTACTTC	CASRTSGSQETQYF
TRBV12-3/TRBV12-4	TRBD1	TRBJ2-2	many	TGTGCCAGCAGTTACAGCAGGGGGTTCACCGGGGAGCTGTTTTTT	CASSYSRGFTGELFF
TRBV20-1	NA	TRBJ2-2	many	TGCAGTGCTCCAGGAAGGGACGCCGGGGAGCTGTTTTTT	CSAPGRDAGELFF
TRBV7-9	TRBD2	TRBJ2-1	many	TGTGCCAGCAGCAAATCGGCGGCTAGCGGGAGATGGCAGTTCTTC	CASSKSAASGRWQFF